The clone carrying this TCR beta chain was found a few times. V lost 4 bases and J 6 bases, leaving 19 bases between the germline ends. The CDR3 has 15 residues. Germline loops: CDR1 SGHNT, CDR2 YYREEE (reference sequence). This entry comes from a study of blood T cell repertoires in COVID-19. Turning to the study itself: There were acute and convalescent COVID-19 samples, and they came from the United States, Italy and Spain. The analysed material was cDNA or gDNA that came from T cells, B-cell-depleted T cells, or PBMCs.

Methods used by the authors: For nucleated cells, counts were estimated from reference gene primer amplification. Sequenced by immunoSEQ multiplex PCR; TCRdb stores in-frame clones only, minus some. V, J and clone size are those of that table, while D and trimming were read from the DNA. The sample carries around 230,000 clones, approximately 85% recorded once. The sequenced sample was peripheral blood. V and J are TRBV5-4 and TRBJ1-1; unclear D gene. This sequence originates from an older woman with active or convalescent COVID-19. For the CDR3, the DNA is TGTGCCAGCAGCCAACGGACCGTGGGAGGTCCTGAAGCTTTCTTT. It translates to CASSQRTVGGPEAFF.